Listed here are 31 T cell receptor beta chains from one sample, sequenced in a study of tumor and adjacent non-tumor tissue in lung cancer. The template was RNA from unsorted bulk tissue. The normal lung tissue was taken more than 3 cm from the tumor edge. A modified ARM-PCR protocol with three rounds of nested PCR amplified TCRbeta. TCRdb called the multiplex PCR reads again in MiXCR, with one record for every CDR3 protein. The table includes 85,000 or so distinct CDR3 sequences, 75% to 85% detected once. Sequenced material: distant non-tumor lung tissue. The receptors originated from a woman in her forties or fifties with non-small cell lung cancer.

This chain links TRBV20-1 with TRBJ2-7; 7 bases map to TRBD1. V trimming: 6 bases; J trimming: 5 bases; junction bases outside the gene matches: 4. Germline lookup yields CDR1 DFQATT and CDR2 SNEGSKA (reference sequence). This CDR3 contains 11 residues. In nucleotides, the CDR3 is TGCAGTGCAGGGGACAGCAACGAGCAGTACTTC. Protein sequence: CSAGDSNEQYF.

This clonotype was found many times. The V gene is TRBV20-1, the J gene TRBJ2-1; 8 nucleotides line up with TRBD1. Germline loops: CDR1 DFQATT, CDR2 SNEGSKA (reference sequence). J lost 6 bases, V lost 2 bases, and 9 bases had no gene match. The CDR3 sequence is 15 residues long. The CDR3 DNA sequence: TGCAGTGCTAGAAATCCGGACAGGGAGACCAATGAGCAGTTCTTC. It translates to CSARNPDRETNEQFF.

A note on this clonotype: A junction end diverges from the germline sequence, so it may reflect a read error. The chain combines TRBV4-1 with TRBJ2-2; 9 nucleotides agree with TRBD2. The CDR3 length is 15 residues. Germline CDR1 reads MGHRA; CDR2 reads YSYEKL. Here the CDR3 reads CASSQLAGLTRELFF. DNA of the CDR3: TGCGCAAGCAGCCAACTAGCGGGCCTCACCAGGGAGCTGTTTTTT.

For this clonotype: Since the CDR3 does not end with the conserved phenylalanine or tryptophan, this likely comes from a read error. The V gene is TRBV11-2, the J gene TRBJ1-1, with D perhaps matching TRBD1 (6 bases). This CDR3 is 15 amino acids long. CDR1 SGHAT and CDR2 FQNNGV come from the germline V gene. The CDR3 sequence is CASNLELGANTEAFV. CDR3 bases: TGTGCCAGCAACTTAGAGCTGGGGGCGAACACTGAAGCTTTCGTT.

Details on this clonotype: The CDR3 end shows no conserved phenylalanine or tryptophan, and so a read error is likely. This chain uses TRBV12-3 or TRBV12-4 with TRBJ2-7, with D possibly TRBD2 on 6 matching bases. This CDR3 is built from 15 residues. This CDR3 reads CVSSSREEGSYEQYL. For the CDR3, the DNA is TGTGTCAGCAGTTCCCGAGAGGAGGGGTCCTACGAGCAGTACCTC.

The CDR3 region is CSAPPQGDNQPQHF. The CDR3 nucleotides are TGCAGTGCACCCCCACAGGGCGACAATCAGCCCCAGCATTTT. The chain links TRBV20-1 to TRBJ1-5, with D possibly being TRBD1 (6 bases). The CDR3 extends over 14 amino acids. V was pared by 6 bases and J by 3 bases, with 15 bases between. Germline V gene data show CDR1 as DFQATT and CDR2 as SNEGSKA (reference sequence).

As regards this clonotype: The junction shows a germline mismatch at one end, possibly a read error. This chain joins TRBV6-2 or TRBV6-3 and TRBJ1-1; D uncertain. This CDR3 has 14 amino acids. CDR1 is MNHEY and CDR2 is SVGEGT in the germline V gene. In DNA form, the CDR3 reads TGCGCCAGCAGCTACAATTCAGCGAACACTGATGCTTTCTTT. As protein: CASSYNSANTDAFF.

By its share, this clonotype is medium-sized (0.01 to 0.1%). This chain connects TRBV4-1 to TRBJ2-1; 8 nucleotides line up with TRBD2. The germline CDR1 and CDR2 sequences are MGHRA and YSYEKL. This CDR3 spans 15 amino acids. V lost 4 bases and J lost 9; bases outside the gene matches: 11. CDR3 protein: CASSPGGSGITEQFF. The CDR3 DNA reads TGCGCCAGCAGCCCGGGTGGTAGCGGGATCACTGAGCAGTTCTTC.

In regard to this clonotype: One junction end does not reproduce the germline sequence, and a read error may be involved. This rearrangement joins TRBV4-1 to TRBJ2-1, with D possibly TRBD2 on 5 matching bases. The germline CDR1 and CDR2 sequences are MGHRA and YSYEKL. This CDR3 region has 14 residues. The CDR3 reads CSSSQALALNEQFF. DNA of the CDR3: TGCTCCAGCAGTCAAGCCCTAGCCTTAAATGAGCAGTTCTTC.

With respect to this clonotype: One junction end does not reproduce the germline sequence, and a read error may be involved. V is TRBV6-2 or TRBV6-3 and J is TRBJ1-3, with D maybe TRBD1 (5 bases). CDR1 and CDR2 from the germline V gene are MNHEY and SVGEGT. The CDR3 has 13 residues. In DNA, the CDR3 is TGTGCCATATCGGACAACTCTGGAAACACCCTACATTTT. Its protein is CAISDNSGNTLHF.

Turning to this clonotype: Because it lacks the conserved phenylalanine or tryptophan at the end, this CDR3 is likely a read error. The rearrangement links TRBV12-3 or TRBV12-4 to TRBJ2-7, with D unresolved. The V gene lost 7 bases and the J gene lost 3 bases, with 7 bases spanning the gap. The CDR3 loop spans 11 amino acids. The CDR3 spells CASISHYEQYS. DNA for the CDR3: TGTGCCAGCATTTCCCACTACGAGCAGTACTCC.

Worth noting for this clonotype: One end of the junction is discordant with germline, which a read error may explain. CDR3 protein: CTSSVRQTGKLFF. The DNA for the CDR3 is TGTACCAGCAGCGTGAGACAGACCGGGAAGCTGTTTTTT. This sequence joins TRBV11-3 and TRBJ2-2, with D perhaps given as TRBD1 or TRBD2 (5 bases each). Germline V CDR1 and CDR2: SGHNT, YENEEA. This CDR3 is 13 amino acids long.

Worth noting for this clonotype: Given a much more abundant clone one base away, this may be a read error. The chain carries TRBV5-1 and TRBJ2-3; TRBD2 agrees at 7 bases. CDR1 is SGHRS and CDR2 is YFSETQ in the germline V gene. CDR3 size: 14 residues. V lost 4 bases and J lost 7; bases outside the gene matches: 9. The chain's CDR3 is CASSHTSETNTQYF. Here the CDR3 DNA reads TGCGCCAGCAGCCACACTAGCGAGACAAATACGCAGTATTTT.

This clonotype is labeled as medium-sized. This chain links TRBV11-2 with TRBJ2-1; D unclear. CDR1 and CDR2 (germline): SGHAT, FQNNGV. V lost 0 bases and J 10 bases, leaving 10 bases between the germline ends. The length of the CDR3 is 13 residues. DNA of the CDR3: TGTGCCAGCAGCTTAGAGGCAGGCGGCGAGCAGTTCTTC. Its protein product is CASSLEAGGEQFF. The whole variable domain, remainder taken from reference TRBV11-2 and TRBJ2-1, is EAGVAQSPRYKIIEKRQSVAFWCNPISGHATLYWYQQILGQGPKLLIQFQNNGVVDDSQLPKDRFSAERLKGVDSTLKIQPAKLEDSAVYLCASSLEAGGEQFFGPGTRLTVL.

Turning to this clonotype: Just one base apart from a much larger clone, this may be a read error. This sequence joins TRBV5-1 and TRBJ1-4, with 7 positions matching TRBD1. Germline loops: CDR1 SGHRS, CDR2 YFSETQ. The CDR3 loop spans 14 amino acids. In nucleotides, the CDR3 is TGCGCCATCAGCTTTGACAGGGTGAATGAAAAACTGTTTTTT. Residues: CAISFDRVNEKLFF.

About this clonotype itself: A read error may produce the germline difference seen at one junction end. The CDR3 DNA reads TGCAGTGCTAAGCGGCAGCCAGCTAATGATGAAAAACTATTTTTT. The encoded protein is CSAKRQPANDEKLFF. The gene calls are TRBV20-1 and TRBJ1-4; no reliable D call. In germline, CDR1 is DFQATT, CDR2 SNEGSKA (reference sequence). The CDR3 has 15 amino acids.

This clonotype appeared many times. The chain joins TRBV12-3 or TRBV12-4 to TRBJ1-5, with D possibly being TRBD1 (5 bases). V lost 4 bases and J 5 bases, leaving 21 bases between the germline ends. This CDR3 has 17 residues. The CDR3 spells CASSSGGKRSGYQPQHF. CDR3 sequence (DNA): TGTGCCAGCAGTTCGGGGGGAAAGAGGAGCGGTTATCAGCCCCAGCATTTT.

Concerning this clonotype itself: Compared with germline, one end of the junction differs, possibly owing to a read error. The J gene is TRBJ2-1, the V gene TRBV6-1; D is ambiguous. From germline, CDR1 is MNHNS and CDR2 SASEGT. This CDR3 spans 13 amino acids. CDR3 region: CASSERDYNEQLF. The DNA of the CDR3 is TGTGCCAGCAGTGAAAGGGATTACAATGAGCAGTTATTC.

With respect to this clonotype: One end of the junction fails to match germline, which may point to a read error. The CDR3 spells CASSLGESDTQYF. Written as DNA, the CDR3 is TGTGCAAGCAGTTTAGGGGAATCAGATACGCAGTATTTT. The chain employs TRBV11-2 and TRBJ2-3; maybe TRBD1 (5 bases). The V gene's germline CDR1 is SGHAT and CDR2 FQNNGV. The CDR3 totals 13 residues.

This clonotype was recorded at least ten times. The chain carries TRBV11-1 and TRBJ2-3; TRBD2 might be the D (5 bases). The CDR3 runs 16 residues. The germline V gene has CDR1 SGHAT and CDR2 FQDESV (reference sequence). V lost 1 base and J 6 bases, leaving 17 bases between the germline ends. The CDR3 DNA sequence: TGTGCCAGCAGCTTAGGCCTTGGCGGACTCGGGGATACGCAGTATTTT. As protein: CASSLGLGGLGDTQYF.

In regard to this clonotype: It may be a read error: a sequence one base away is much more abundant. CDR3 DNA: TGCGCCAGCAGCGTATTGGACACGGAGACTGAGCAGTTCTTC. This gives the protein CASSVLDTETEQFF. This rearrangement joins TRBV5-1 to TRBJ2-1; a weak D match, TRBD1 (5 bases). Trimming took 4 bases from V and 9 from J, leaving 17 bases between them. The CDR3 totals 14 residues. CDR1 and CDR2 (germline): SGHRS, YFSETQ. Supplemented by reference TRBV5-1 and TRBJ2-1, the full variable domain reads KAGVTQTPRYLIKTRGQQVTLSCSPISGHRSVSWYQQTPGQGLQFLFEYFSETQRNKGNFPGRFSGRQFSNSRSEMNVSTLELGDSALYLCASSVLDTETEQFFGPGTRLTVL.

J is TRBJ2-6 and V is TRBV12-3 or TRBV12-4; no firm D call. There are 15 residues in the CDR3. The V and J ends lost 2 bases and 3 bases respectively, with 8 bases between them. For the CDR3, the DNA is TGTGCCAGCAGTTTACGGCATGGTGGGGCCAACGTCCTGACTTTC. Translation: CASSLRHGGANVLTF.

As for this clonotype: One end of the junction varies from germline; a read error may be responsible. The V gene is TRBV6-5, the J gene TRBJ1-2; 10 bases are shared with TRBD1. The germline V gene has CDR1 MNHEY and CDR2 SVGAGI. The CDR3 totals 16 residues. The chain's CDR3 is CASSYSRPTGGYGNTF. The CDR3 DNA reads TGTGCCAGCAGTTACTCGCGTCCGACAGGGGGCTATGGCAACACGTTC.

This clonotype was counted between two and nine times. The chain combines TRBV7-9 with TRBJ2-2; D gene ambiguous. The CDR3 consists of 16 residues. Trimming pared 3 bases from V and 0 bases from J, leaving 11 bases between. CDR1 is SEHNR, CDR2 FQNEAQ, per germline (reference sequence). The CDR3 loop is CASSLRDWTNTGELFF. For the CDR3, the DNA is TGTGCCAGCAGCTTGAGAGACTGGACGAACACCGGGGAGCTGTTTTTT. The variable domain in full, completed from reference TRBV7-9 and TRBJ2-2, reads DTGVSQNPRHKITKRGQNVTFRCDPISEHNRLYWYRQTLGQGPEFLTYFQNEAQLEKSRLLSDRFSAERPKGSFSTLEIQRTEQGDSAMYLCASSLRDWTNTGELFFGEGSRLTVL.

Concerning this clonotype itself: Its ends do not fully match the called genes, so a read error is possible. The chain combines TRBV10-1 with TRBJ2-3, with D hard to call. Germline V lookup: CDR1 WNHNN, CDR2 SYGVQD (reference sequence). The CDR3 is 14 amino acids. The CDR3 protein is CASSEVGKTDTQYF. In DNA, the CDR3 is TGCGCGAGCAGTGAGGTGGGGAAAACAGATACGCAGTATTTT.

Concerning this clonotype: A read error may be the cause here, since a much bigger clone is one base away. This CDR3 is CASSPGPLDSATQYF. CDR3 sequence (DNA): TGTGCCAGCAGCCCCGGACCCTTGGACAGCGCTACTCAGTACTTC. This chain links TRBV12-3 or TRBV12-4 with TRBJ2-4, with TRBD1 as a possible D gene (6 bases). Trimming removed 6 bases at V and 12 bases at J, with 24 bases between. CDR3 length equals 15 residues.

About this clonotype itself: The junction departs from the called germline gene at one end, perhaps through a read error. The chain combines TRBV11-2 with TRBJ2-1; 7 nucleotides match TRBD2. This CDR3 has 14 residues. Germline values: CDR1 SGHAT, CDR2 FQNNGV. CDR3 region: CTSNTSDSYNEQFF. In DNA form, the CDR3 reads TGTACCAGCAACACTAGCGACTCCTACAATGAGCAGTTCTTC.

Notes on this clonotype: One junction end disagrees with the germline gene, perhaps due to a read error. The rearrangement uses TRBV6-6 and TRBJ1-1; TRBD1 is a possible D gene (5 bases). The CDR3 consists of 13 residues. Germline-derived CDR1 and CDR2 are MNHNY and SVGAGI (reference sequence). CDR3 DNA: TGTGCCAGCAATGGGGGGTTAGGAATTGAAGCCTTCTTT. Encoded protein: CASNGGLGIEAFF.

The CDR3 spells CASRGPGPGLVKEKLFF. In DNA form, the CDR3 reads TGTGCCAGCAGGGGCCCCGGCCCCGGGCTCGTGAAGGAAAAACTGTTTTTT. The V call is TRBV6-1, the J call TRBJ1-4; D gene uncertain. CDR1 and CDR2 (germline): MNHNS, SASEGT. Trimming shortened V by 6 bases and J by 8 bases, and 25 bases separated the two germline ends. The CDR3 runs 17 residues.

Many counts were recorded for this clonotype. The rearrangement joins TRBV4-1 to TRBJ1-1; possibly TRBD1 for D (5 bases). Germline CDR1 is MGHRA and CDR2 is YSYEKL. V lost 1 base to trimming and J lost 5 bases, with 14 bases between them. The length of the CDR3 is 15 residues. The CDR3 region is CASSQGRDAWTEAFF. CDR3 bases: TGCGCCAGCAGCCAAGGCAGGGATGCTTGGACTGAAGCTTTCTTT.

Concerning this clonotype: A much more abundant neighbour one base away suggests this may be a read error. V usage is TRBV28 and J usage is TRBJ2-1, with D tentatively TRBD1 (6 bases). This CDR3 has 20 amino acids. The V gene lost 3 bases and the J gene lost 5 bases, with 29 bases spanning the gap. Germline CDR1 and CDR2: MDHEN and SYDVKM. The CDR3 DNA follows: TGTGCCAGCAGTTTTCAGTGGGAGCTTTGGCAGGGGAGTGGAAACAATGAGCAGTTCTTC. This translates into CASSFQWELWQGSGNNEQFF.